This entry features one TCR beta chain sequence. The sample comes from a study of blood T cell repertoires in COVID-19. Study at large: The samples span acute and convalescent COVID-19 from the United States, Italy and Spain. T cells, B-cell-depleted T cells, or PBMCs supplied cDNA or gDNA.

Original data processing: Reference gene primer amplification yielded estimated nucleated cell counts. The method was immunoSEQ multiplex PCR; TCRdb's version includes in-frame clones alone and lacks a portion of them. The V and J calls and clone size come from that table; D and trimming were worked out from the DNA. Among hundreds of thousands of clones listed, over 65% were seen once. The clonotype comes from a woman in her seventies with active or convalescent COVID-19. Specimen: peripheral blood.

The CDR3 protein is CASRLFGHRNSPLHF. CDR3 nucleotides: TGTGCCAGCAGATTATTCGGACATCGGAATTCACCCCTCCACTTT. The chain carries TRBV7-2 and TRBJ1-6; perhaps TRBD1 as D (5 bases). Trimming left V 6 bases short and J 7 bases short, with 16 bases between. This CDR3 has 15 residues. Germline V gene lookup returns CDR1 SGHTA and CDR2 FQGNSA.